The next 25 T cell receptor beta chains were all read from a single sample in a study of T cell responses to AZD1222 COVID-19 vaccine. Produced via immunoSEQ multiplex PCR; TCRdb's table is partial and in-frame only. The sample lists 130,000 or so clones; 86% were seen once. The input for sequencing was peripheral blood, taken on day 0 of AZD1222 vaccination. These receptors all stem from an adult in good health.

V is TRBV11-1 and J is TRBJ2-3; the match to TRBD2 covers 13 bases. CDR3 length: 16 amino acids. Germline V gene sequence: CDR1 SGHAT, CDR2 FQDESV (reference sequence). Trimming at V came to 5 bases and at J to 3 bases, leaving 5 bases not matched to a gene. Here the CDR3 DNA reads TGTGCCAGCAGCACCGGACTAGCGGGAGTAACAGATACGCAGTATTTT. Its translation is CASSTGLAGVTDTQYF.

The chain combines TRBV20-1 with TRBJ2-1; TRBD2 agrees at 7 bases. The CDR3 length is 16 residues. Germline CDR1 and CDR2: DFQATT and SNEGSKA (reference sequence). V lost 3 bases, J lost 7 bases, and 15 bases stayed unmatched. This CDR3 is CSASIAATSSWNEQFF. DNA of the CDR3: TGCAGTGCTAGTATCGCGGCGACTAGCTCTTGGAATGAGCAGTTCTTC.

The chain has TRBV30 and TRBJ1-1, with D unresolved. The CDR3 length is 12 residues. Trimming stripped 0 bases from V and 11 bases from J, with 13 bases between. CDR1 and CDR2 (germline): GTSNPN, SVGIG (reference sequence). CDR3 loop: CAWSVPGPGAFF. CDR3 coding DNA: TGTGCCTGGAGTGTACCTGGGCCCGGGGCTTTCTTT.

J is TRBJ2-7 and V is TRBV7-8, with D possibly TRBD1 on 6 matching bases. Trimming took off 4 bases at V and 0 bases at J, with 7 bases between the two ends. CDR3 length: 13 residues. CDR1 SGHVS and CDR2 FQNEAQ come from the germline V gene. CDR3 sequence: CASSSTGSYEQYF. The CDR3 nucleotides read TGTGCCAGCAGCTCGACAGGCTCCTACGAGCAGTACTTC.

The genes are TRBV7-2 and TRBJ2-5; 11 positions match TRBD2. This CDR3 contains 13 residues. Per the germline V gene, CDR1 is SGHTA and CDR2 is FQGNSA. The V and J ends lost 10 bases and 6 bases, in that order; junction bases with no gene match: 7. CDR3 in amino acids: CATGSGGVKTQYF. In nucleotides, the CDR3 is TGTGCCACCGGTAGCGGGGGGGTGAAGACCCAGTACTTC.

This rearrangement joins TRBV5-4 to TRBJ1-6; perhaps TRBD1 as D (5 bases). Deletions cut 1 base from V and 10 bases from J, with 12 bases between. The CDR3 runs to 14 residues. Germline CDR1 reads SGHNT; CDR2 reads YYREEE (reference sequence). CDR3 bases: TGTGCCAGCAGCTTGCGGCAGGGTAACTCACCCCTCCACTTT. Translating it yields CASSLRQGNSPLHF.

The V gene is TRBV4-2, the J gene TRBJ2-7, with D unclear. V lost 3 bases and J 5 bases, leaving 14 bases between the germline ends. The CDR3 consists of 14 residues. Germline assignment: CDR1 LGHNA and CDR2 YNFKEQ. The CDR3 DNA follows: TGTGCCAGCAGCCACCGCTCCGGAGAGGACGAGCAGTACTTC. As protein: CASSHRSGEDEQYF.

V gene TRBV30 combines with J gene TRBJ1-6; 8 bases match TRBD1. Germline CDR1 GTSNPN, CDR2 SVGIG (reference sequence). V was pared by 4 bases and J by 6 bases, with 2 bases of the junction left unmatched. This CDR3 comprises 13 residues. CDR3 sequence reads: CAWKDRGNSPLHF. The DNA for the CDR3 is TGTGCCTGGAAAGACAGGGGTAATTCACCCCTCCACTTT. Based on the CDR3 plus reference TRBV30 and TRBJ1-6, the full variable domain is SQTIHQWPATLVQPVGSPLSLECTVEGTSNPNLYWYRQAAGRGLQLLFYSVGIGQISSEVPQNLSASRPQDRQFILSSKKLLLSDSGFYLCAWKDRGNSPLHFGNGTRLTVT.

The table lists this clone with a few counts. The rearrangement uses TRBV5-6 and TRBJ1-4; D not certain. V lost 1 base and J 0 bases, leaving 10 bases between the germline ends. The CDR3 loop spans 16 amino acids. Germline values: CDR1 SGHDT, CDR2 YYEEEE. CDR3 DNA sequence: TGTGCCAGCAGCTTGTGGAGAAGATCAACTAATGAAAAACTGTTTTTT. It specifies CASSLWRRSTNEKLFF.

In nucleotides, the CDR3 is TGTGCCAGCAGCTTAGCGCCGGGACCGAACACTGAAGCTTTCTTT. The encoded protein is CASSLAPGPNTEAFF. V gene TRBV7-8 combines with J gene TRBJ1-1; perhaps TRBD1 as D (5 bases). The V end was cut by 0 bases, the J end by 1 base, with 9 bases between. Germline-derived CDR1 and CDR2 are SGHVS and FQNEAQ. This CDR3 spans 15 amino acids.

V gene TRBV18 combines with J gene TRBJ1-3; D unclear. Germline values: CDR1 KGHSH, CDR2 LQKENI. This CDR3 has 16 amino acids. Trimming removed 2 bases from V and 0 bases from J, with 11 bases in between. CDR3 sequence: CASSPEFVVSGNTIYF. The DNA of the CDR3 is TGTGCCAGCTCACCAGAATTCGTAGTCTCTGGAAACACCATATATTTT.

This chain uses TRBV10-3 with TRBJ1-2; 9 positions match TRBD1. Trimming cost V 3 bases and J 8 bases; bases outside gene matches: 4. CDR1 ENHRY and CDR2 SYGVKD come from the germline V gene. The CDR3 has 13 residues. In DNA form, the CDR3 reads TGTGCCATCAGTGAACAGGGGGCCGAGGGCTACACCTTC. Translated: CAISEQGAEGYTF.

The V call is TRBV21-1, the J call TRBJ1-1; the D segment call TRBD1 is taken from the table without a DNA check. TRBV21-1 is noted as a pseudogene. There are 18 residues in the CDR3. The CDR3 DNA sequence: TGTGCCAGCAGCAAAAAGGGTCTCACAGGGTTGGCGAACACTGAAGCTTTCTTT. This codes for CASSKKGLTGLANTEAFF.

This chain connects TRBV6-2 or TRBV6-3 to TRBJ2-3; D tentatively reads TRBD1 or TRBD2 (5 bases each). Germline V lookup: CDR1 MNHEY, CDR2 SVGEGT. The CDR3 spans 16 residues. V lost 6 bases, J lost 1 base, and 17 bases lay in between. CDR3 coding DNA: TGTGCCAGCAGCAGGGACCCGGGTCCTGGCACAGATACGCAGTATTTT. This codes for CASSRDPGPGTDTQYF.

The chain employs TRBV28 and TRBJ2-7, with a weak D call TRBD2 (5 bases). Germline values: CDR1 MDHEN, CDR2 SYDVKM. CDR3 size: 13 residues. V was pared by 6 bases and J by 1 base, with 10 bases between. This CDR3 reads CASRVWESYEQYF. The CDR3 DNA reads as TGTGCCAGCAGGGTTTGGGAGTCCTACGAGCAGTACTTC.

J is TRBJ2-2 and V is TRBV6-6, with 9 positions matching TRBD1. V dropped 5 bases and J dropped 8; count of bases not matched to a gene: 9. The CDR3 has 15 amino acids. Germline V CDR1 and CDR2: MNHNY, SVGAGI (reference sequence). The CDR3 DNA reads TGTGCCAGCAGTGGCCGGGACAGGGTGAGGGGGGAGCTGTTTTTT. Protein sequence: CASSGRDRVRGELFF.

This chain joins TRBV5-6 and TRBJ2-7; tentatively, D is TRBD1 (6 bases). The length of the CDR3 is 14 residues. V lost 2 bases, J lost 6 bases, and 15 bases lay in between. Looked up from germline, CDR1 is SGHDT and CDR2 is YYEEEE. CDR3 loop: CASSFGRGGVEQYF. CDR3 bases: TGTGCCAGCAGCTTCGGCAGGGGTGGGGTCGAGCAGTACTTC.

The rearrangement uses TRBV6-4 and TRBJ1-5, with D possibly matching TRBD1 (6 bases). Trimming cost V 6 bases and J 3 bases, with 15 bases left between them. This CDR3 has 15 residues. The germline V gene encodes CDR1 MRHNA and CDR2 SNTAGT. The CDR3: CASREWGAVNQPQHF. The CDR3 region has the DNA TGTGCCAGCAGGGAGTGGGGGGCGGTCAATCAGCCCCAGCATTTT.

V usage is TRBV9 and J usage is TRBJ1-1; a possible D gene is TRBD1 (6 bases). The V gene lost 3 bases and the J gene lost 1 base, with 10 bases spanning the gap. This CDR3 has 14 amino acids. Germline-derived CDR1 and CDR2 are SGDLS and YYNGEE. The DNA for the CDR3 is TGTGCCAGCAGCGCCGAGGGGGGGAACACTGAAGCTTTCTTT. It translates to CASSAEGGNTEAFF. Full variable domain (remainder filled in from reference TRBV9 and TRBJ1-1): DSGVTQTPKHLITATGQRVTLRCSPRSGDLSVYWYQQSLDQGLQFLIQYYNGEERAKGNILERFSAQQFPDLHSELNLSSLELGDSALYFCASSAEGGNTEAFFGQGTRLTVV.

The chain employs TRBV4-1 and TRBJ2-5; the D gene is possibly TRBD1 (6 bases). Per the germline V gene, CDR1 is MGHRA and CDR2 is YSYEKL. V shed 5 bases and J shed 3 bases, with 25 bases lying between them. The CDR3 extends over 18 amino acids. CDR3 sequence reads: CASSSNQAQGGFKETQYF. The CDR3 DNA is TGCGCCAGCAGCTCAAATCAGGCACAGGGTGGATTTAAAGAGACCCAGTACTTC.

The chain combines TRBV29-1 with TRBJ2-7; TRBD1 matches 9 bases. V dropped 5 bases and J dropped 4; count of bases not matched to a gene: 6. CDR1 and CDR2 from the germline V gene are SQVTM and ANQGSEA. The CDR3 extends over 13 amino acids. The CDR3 loop reads CSVSGTGRYEQYF. CDR3 nucleotides: TGCAGCGTTTCCGGGACAGGGAGATACGAGCAGTACTTC.

The chain combines TRBV7-2 with TRBJ1-6, with D possibly being TRBD1 (6 bases). CDR3 length: 17 amino acids. The germline gives CDR1 SGHTA, CDR2 FQGNSA. V lost 3 bases, J lost 9 bases, and 21 bases lay in between. CDR3 region: CASSFGWGRGSGSPLHF. CDR3 bases: TGTGCCAGCAGCTTCGGATGGGGCAGGGGTTCGGGTTCACCCCTCCACTTT.

The chain joins TRBV29-1 to TRBJ2-5; TRBD2 aligns across 8 bases. Germline lookup yields CDR1 SQVTM and CDR2 ANQGSEA. This CDR3 has 12 residues. With V trimmed by 6 bases and J by 8 bases, 8 bases remained unmatched. The CDR3 region is CSVENVAGTQYF. CDR3 sequence (DNA): TGCAGCGTGGAAAACGTAGCGGGAACCCAGTACTTC.

This CDR3 is CASGFEGAGTEAFF. The DNA for the CDR3 is TGTGCCAGCGGGTTCGAAGGGGCGGGCACTGAAGCTTTCTTT. The chain links TRBV6-5 to TRBJ1-1; D possibly corresponds to TRBD1 (5 bases). V was trimmed by 8 bases and J by 4 bases, leaving 17 bases between them. The CDR3 sequence is 14 residues long. Germline-derived CDR1 and CDR2 are MNHEY and SVGAGI.

The chain couples TRBV21-1 to TRBJ1-4. TRBV21-1 is listed as a pseudogene. This CDR3 has 13 residues. The chain's CDR3 is CASSLGGREKLFF. CDR3 DNA: TGTGCCAGCAGCCTGGGAGGGCGCGAAAAACTGTTTTTT.